This is a list of T cell receptor beta chains from one sample in a study of T cell repertoires in cytomegalovirus infection. TCRdb reprocessed the reads with MiXCR, giving one entry per CDR3 protein. This sample has about 230,000 distinct CDR3 sequences, with roughly 22% found just once. Source material: CD8+ T cells from PBMCs. All receptors derive from a human donor in good health (CMV status not recorded). Some clones in this sample may be carry-over from other donors' samples. Both conserved end residues are part of each CDR3.

14,TRBV7-9,TRBJ2-7,CASSHRDTSYEQYF
13,TRBV7-3,TRBJ2-7,CASSQWGSGEQYF
13,TRBV28,TRBJ2-7,CASSRDGAYEQYF
14,TRBV30,TRBJ1-2,CAWSVEIAIDGYTF
16,TRBV11-2,TRBJ2-1,CASSLDSGDSYNEQFF
20,TRBV28,TRBJ2-2,CASSFLTLPRGYANTGELFF
12,TRBV20-1,TRBJ2-3,CSARGYPDTQYF
14,TRBV28,TRBJ1-2,CASSQTGGDGGYTF
15,TRBV7-9,TRBJ2-3,CASSPGTGITDTQYF
14,TRBV28,TRBJ1-4,CASSWTGGSEKLFF
15,TRBV15,TRBJ2-1,CATSGRDRGYNEQFF
17,TRBV7-2,TRBJ2-5,CASSLSSGGFEWETQYF
13,TRBV20-1,TRBJ2-7,CSARDPGRYEQYF
18,TRBV20-1,TRBJ2-7,CSAKRTGASGGAPYEQYF
15,TRBV2,TRBJ2-7,CASSLGFGSAYEQYF
18,TRBV7-9,TRBJ2-5,CASSLRQPPAGEGETQYF
15,TRBV7-3,TRBJ2-2,CASSPTQGSTGELFF
17,TRBV7-8,TRBJ2-3,CASSHRASGGAADTQYF
15,TRBV11-2,TRBJ2-1,CASSLSPSNYNEQFF
17,TRBV12-3/TRBV12-4,TRBJ1-1,CASSWDWTGGLGTEAFF
15,TRBV28,TRBJ1-4,CASSSTDSTNEKLFF
17,TRBV10-3,TRBJ2-2,CAISESGTARDTGELFF
14,TRBV5-4,TRBJ2-2,CASSGSGGTGELFF
15,TRBV2,TRBJ1-1,CASSDTGGEGTEAFF
14,TRBV6-1,TRBJ2-7,CASSRGGSSYEQYF
17,TRBV12-3/TRBV12-4,TRBJ2-5,CASRPGLAGDNQETQYF
13,TRBV7-6,TRBJ2-1,CASSLVDYNEQFF
15,TRBV6-5,TRBJ2-7,CASSYSRDRIVEQYF
12,TRBV29-1,TRBJ2-7,CSVEDDTYEQYF
17,TRBV20-1,TRBJ2-3,CSARDPYSGGRADTQYF
14,TRBV7-9,TRBJ1-2,CASSPGGGGYGYTF
18,TRBV25-1,TRBJ1-1,CASSGPNRADRKGTEAFF
17,TRBV2,TRBJ1-2,CASPRRLQGPSNYGYTF
15,TRBV29-1,TRBJ2-7,CSVVGRDRGTYEQYF
14,TRBV19,TRBJ1-5,CASSIGFGDQPQHF
12,TRBV5-4,TRBJ2-2,CASSWAEGELFF
15,TRBV28,TRBJ2-7,CASSSLGQGSYEQYF
14,TRBV12-3/TRBV12-4,TRBJ2-1,CASRSVRDFNEQFF
15,TRBV6-5,TRBJ1-5,CATRTGGYSNQPQHF
14,TRBV6-6,TRBJ1-5,CASSEQSEGWPQHF
14,TRBV14,TRBJ2-2,CASSPWASTGELFF
11,TRBV6-6,TRBJ1-4,CASGAWEKLFF
16,TRBV7-8,TRBJ2-7,CASSPGLAGGPYEQYF
18,TRBV12-3/TRBV12-4,TRBJ2-2,CASRPTPQQSPNTGELFF
12,TRBV7-2,TRBJ2-1,CASSLRGYEQFF
15,TRBV6-4,TRBJ2-2,CASSFGQGDTGELFF
14,TRBV11-2,TRBJ1-6,CASSSTGGESPLHF
15,TRBV12-3/TRBV12-4,TRBJ2-2,CASSPNRGGTGELFF
15,TRBV28,TRBJ1-5,CASSLSLTEHQPQHF
15,TRBV20-1,TRBJ2-1,CSARGLAGEHNEQFF
15,TRBV20-1,TRBJ2-1,CSASQPGWLDNEQFF
14,TRBV2,TRBJ2-1,CATIDSGIYNEQFF
14,TRBV19,TRBJ1-1,CASSRDRGTSEAFF
16,TRBV7-6,TRBJ2-2,CASSSTGAPGTGELFF
13,TRBV7-6,TRBJ1-1,CASSLTGTAEAFF
15,TRBV19,TRBJ1-5,CASSIEGTLDQPQHF
13,TRBV7-6,TRBJ2-2,CASSLPESGELFF
13,TRBV7-2,TRBJ1-2,CASSETGGWGYTF
15,TRBV27,TRBJ2-5,CASSPSQGGQETQYF